Each of the 30 T cell receptor beta chains below was sequenced from the same sample in a study of cytomegalovirus exposure and HLA in healthy donors. Profiled with immunoSEQ multiplex PCR; TCRdb holds only in-frame clones, not every one. The sample consists of over 110,000 clones, around 90% of them appearing once. What was sequenced was PBMCs. The receptors shown here come from a young man in good health and CMV-seropositive.

This chain connects TRBV5-1 to TRBJ2-1; 9 nucleotides match TRBD2. The CDR3 extends over 16 amino acids. Trimming removed 7 bases from V and 3 bases from J; junction bases left unmatched: 11. CDR1 and CDR2 from the germline V gene are SGHRS and YFSETQ. CDR3 loop: CASAPREGWDYNEQFF. In DNA form, the CDR3 reads TGCGCCAGCGCCCCGCGGGAGGGGTGGGACTACAATGAGCAGTTCTTC.

This sequence joins TRBV7-9 and TRBJ2-2; D remains unclear. Germline assignment: CDR1 SEHNR and CDR2 FQNEAQ (reference sequence). This CDR3 region has 15 residues. Trimming took 0 bases from V and 6 from J, leaving 11 bases between them. The CDR3 sequence is CASSLAAGFSGELFF. As DNA, the CDR3 is TGTGCCAGCAGCTTAGCGGCAGGTTTTTCCGGGGAGCTGTTTTTT. The complete variable domain, with remaining parts taken from reference TRBV7-9 and TRBJ2-2, reads DTGVSQNPRHKITKRGQNVTFRCDPISEHNRLYWYRQTLGQGPEFLTYFQNEAQLEKSRLLSDRFSAERPKGSFSTLEIQRTEQGDSAMYLCASSLAAGFSGELFFGEGSRLTVL.

The rearrangement uses TRBV6-6 and TRBJ2-7; perhaps TRBD1 as D (6 bases). V was cut by 0 bases and J by 3 bases, with 12 bases left in between. Germline lookup yields CDR1 MNHNY and CDR2 SVGAGI (reference sequence). The CDR3 has 15 residues. The CDR3 DNA is TGTGCCAGCAGTTACTCGATCTTAGGGGGCTACGAGCAGTACTTC. It yields the protein CASSYSILGGYEQYF.

V usage is TRBV5-1 and J usage is TRBJ2-3; no reliable D call. There are 15 residues in the CDR3. The germline gives CDR1 SGHRS, CDR2 YFSETQ. The V gene lost 1 base and the J gene lost 1 base, with 10 bases spanning the gap. CDR3 in amino acids: CASSLYNPGTDTQYF. The CDR3 nucleotides are TGCGCCAGCAGCTTGTACAATCCAGGCACAGATACGCAGTATTTT.

The rearrangement uses TRBV19 and TRBJ2-7; 8 nucleotides agree with TRBD1. The CDR3 is made up of 15 amino acids. Trimming took 5 bases from V and 1 from J; bases not matched to a gene: 7. Germline V gene data show CDR1 as LNHDA and CDR2 as SQIVND (reference sequence). DNA of the CDR3: TGTGCCAGTAGTCCAGGACAGGGACTTTCCTACGAGCAGTACTTC. The encoded protein is CASSPGQGLSYEQYF.

The chain employs TRBV2 and TRBJ2-4; a weak D match, TRBD2 (7 bases). Germline loops: CDR1 SNHLY, CDR2 FYNNEI. The CDR3 has 19 residues. Trimming shortened V by 8 bases and J by 0 bases, and 26 bases separated the two germline ends. The CDR3 DNA follows: TGTGCCAGCGCAGTGAGGGGGGGAATGGACCGGCTAGCCAAAAACATTCAGTACTTC. Its translation: CASAVRGGMDRLAKNIQYF.

The chain recombines TRBV12-5 with TRBJ2-1; no reliable D call. CDR1 is LGHNT and CDR2 is FRNRAP in the germline V gene. V lost 1 base and J 7 bases, leaving 5 bases between the germline ends. The CDR3 is 12 residues long. CDR3 nucleotide sequence: TGTGCTAGTGGTTTGGAGCCGAATGAGCAGTTCTTC. Its translation is CASGLEPNEQFF.

The chain recombines TRBV7-8 with TRBJ2-1; D is unresolved. The V end was cut by 1 base, the J end by 4 bases, with 8 bases between. Germline CDR1 SGHVS, CDR2 FQNEAQ. There are 14 residues in the CDR3. The CDR3: CASSLDAKYNEQFF. CDR3 in DNA: TGTGCCAGCAGCTTAGACGCGAAATACAATGAGCAGTTCTTC. The whole variable domain, filled in from reference TRBV7-8 and TRBJ2-1, reads GAGVSQSPRYKVAKRGQDVALRCDPISGHVSLFWYQQALGQGPEFLTYFQNEAQLDKSGLPSDRFFAERPEGSVSTLKIQRTQQEDSAVYLCASSLDAKYNEQFFGPGTRLTVL.

This chain uses TRBV11-3 with TRBJ2-7; D might be TRBD2 (5 bases). The V gene lost 5 bases and the J gene lost 6 bases, with 11 bases spanning the gap. This CDR3 is built from 12 residues. CDR1 SGHNT and CDR2 YENEEA come from the germline V gene. The CDR3 is CASSTNEGEQYF. The DNA for the CDR3 is TGTGCCAGCAGCACAAATGAGGGCGAGCAGTACTTC.

CDR3 amino acids: CASSLDRTYEQYF. In nucleotides, the CDR3 is TGTGCCAGTAGTCTGGACAGGACCTACGAGCAGTACTTC. The chain links TRBV19 to TRBJ2-7; 7 nucleotides line up with TRBD1. The CDR3 loop spans 13 amino acids. Germline assignment: CDR1 LNHDA and CDR2 SQIVND (reference sequence). J gave up 2 bases and V 5 bases, and 3 bases lay outside the gene matches.

This rearrangement joins TRBV14 to TRBJ2-4, with TRBD1 matching over 9 bases. Losses at the gene ends were 1 base for V and 6 bases for J; bases not matched to a gene: 7. The CDR3 runs 16 residues. Germline V lookup: CDR1 SGHDN, CDR2 FVKESK. Written as DNA, the CDR3 is TGTGCCAGCAGCCAAGCCGGGACAGGGTTGGGAAACATTCAGTACTTC. It specifies CASSQAGTGLGNIQYF.

The V and J genes are TRBV9 and TRBJ2-1; weak D call: TRBD2 (6 bases). The CDR3 totals 16 residues. Trimming took 0 bases from V and 3 from J, leaving 13 bases between them. Per germline, CDR1 SGDLS and CDR2 YYNGEE. The CDR3 DNA reads as TGTGCCAGCAGCGTAGTCCCCGGGACTGGCTACAATGAGCAGTTCTTC. Protein product: CASSVVPGTGYNEQFF.

The rearrangement links TRBV6-4 to TRBJ2-7; TRBD2 might be the D (5 bases). Germline loops: CDR1 MRHNA, CDR2 SNTAGT. The CDR3 consists of 15 residues. V was trimmed by 0 bases and J by 2 bases, leaving 11 bases between them. CDR3 nucleotides: TGTGCCAGCAGTGACTCGAAGGGAGACCCCTACGAGCAGTACTTC. Translation: CASSDSKGDPYEQYF.

This chain uses TRBV6-6 with TRBJ2-3; TRBD1 aligns across 7 bases. V dropped 10 bases and J dropped 3; count of bases not matched to a gene: 10. Looked up from germline, CDR1 is MNHNY and CDR2 is SVGAGI (reference sequence). The CDR3 runs to 14 residues. For the CDR3, the DNA is TGTGCCATACACAGGGGTTCGCGAACAGATACGCAGTATTTT. This translates into CAIHRGSRTDTQYF.

The chain is built from TRBV2 and TRBJ2-7, with 7 bases that match TRBD1. The CDR3 spans 14 residues. V dropped 6 bases and J dropped 3; count of bases not matched to a gene: 8. The germline V gene has CDR1 SNHLY and CDR2 FYNNEI. CDR3 sequence reads: CASRVGGGLYEQYF. The CDR3 bases are TGTGCCAGCAGGGTAGGGGGCGGGCTCTACGAGCAGTACTTC.

CDR3 sequence reads: CASSLVTGNSYEQYF. The CDR3 region has the DNA TGTGCCAGCAGCTTAGTAACAGGAAACTCCTACGAGCAGTACTTC. The V gene is TRBV13, the J gene TRBJ2-7, with TRBD1 as a possible D gene (5 bases). V lost 1 base and J lost 0, with 10 bases in between. This CDR3 is built from 15 residues. Germline assignment: CDR1 PRHDT and CDR2 FYEKMQ (reference sequence).

The chain uses TRBV18 and TRBJ2-7; 9 bases fit TRBD1. The CDR3 loop spans 14 amino acids. Trimming at V came to 3 bases and at J to 6 bases, leaving 6 bases not matched to a gene. Germline V gene lookup returns CDR1 KGHSH and CDR2 LQKENI. CDR3 sequence reads: CASSPDRGRAEQYF. CDR3 sequence (DNA): TGTGCCAGCTCACCGGACAGGGGAAGGGCCGAGCAGTACTTC.

This rearrangement joins TRBV5-8 to TRBJ1-6, with TRBD1 as a possible D gene (6 bases). CDR1 SGHTS and CDR2 YDEGEE come from the germline V gene. The CDR3 has 15 amino acids. V lost 4 bases and J 8 bases, leaving 16 bases between the germline ends. CDR3 amino acids: CASSPYGGADSPLHF. Written as DNA, the CDR3 is TGTGCCAGCAGCCCCTACGGGGGGGCGGATTCACCCCTCCACTTT.

This rearrangement joins TRBV5-1 to TRBJ2-1, with 7 bases aligning to TRBD1. The CDR3 totals 15 residues. Germline V gene data show CDR1 as SGHRS and CDR2 as YFSETQ. The J segment lost 0 bases and the V segment lost 2 bases, leaving 2 bases of the junction unmatched. This chain's CDR3 is CASSLSGGSYNEQFF. Written as DNA, the CDR3 is TGCGCCAGCAGCTTATCAGGGGGCTCCTACAATGAGCAGTTCTTC.

The genes are TRBV6-1 and TRBJ1-1; tentative D call: TRBD1 (6 bases). The V end was cut by 7 bases, the J end by 1 base, with 13 bases between. The CDR3 consists of 14 residues. From germline, CDR1 is MNHNS and CDR2 SASEGT. The CDR3 spells CASIMGAANTEAFF. The CDR3, as DNA: TGTGCCAGCATTATGGGGGCAGCGAACACTGAAGCTTTCTTT.

This CDR3 is CASSEASGTGRFFENQPQHF. The CDR3 bases are TGCGCCAGCTCGGAGGCCTCCGGGACAGGGCGGTTCTTTGAAAATCAGCCCCAGCATTTT. V is TRBV10-2 and J is TRBJ1-5, with TRBD1 matching 9 bases. CDR1 WSHSY and CDR2 SAAADI come from the germline V gene. V shed 8 bases and J 4 bases; nucleotides not matched to a gene: 24. The length of the CDR3 is 20 residues.

This rearrangement joins TRBV19 to TRBJ2-2; 10 positions agree with TRBD1. CDR3 length: 16 amino acids. Germline V gene lookup returns CDR1 LNHDA and CDR2 SQIVND (reference sequence). The trim removed 6 bases at V and 5 bases at J, leaving 9 bases unmatched. CDR3 amino acids: CASRPMDRGETGELFF. DNA of the CDR3: TGTGCCAGTAGACCTATGGACAGGGGGGAAACCGGGGAGCTGTTTTTT.

The V gene is TRBV5-1, the J gene TRBJ2-2, with D possibly TRBD2 on 5 matching bases. Germline CDR1 reads SGHRS; CDR2 reads YFSETQ. The CDR3 contains 13 residues. The V end lost 0 bases, the J end lost 6 bases, and 6 bases lay between the germline ends. In nucleotides, the CDR3 is TGCGCCAGCAGCTTGGGAGGGTCCGGGGAGCTGTTTTTT. Its protein is CASSLGGSGELFF.

Only one count was recorded for this clone. This chain connects TRBV7-9 to TRBJ1-3; D unclear. The V gene lost 0 bases and the J gene lost 4 bases, with 10 bases spanning the gap. The CDR3 spans 15 residues. The germline gives CDR1 SEHNR, CDR2 FQNEAQ (reference sequence). The CDR3 DNA sequence: TGTGCCAGCAGCTTAGCGGGAGGTGTGGGAAACACCATATATTTT. Translating gives CASSLAGGVGNTIYF.

This chain links TRBV5-1 with TRBJ2-4; possibly TRBD2 for D (5 bases). The CDR3 totals 15 residues. The germline V gene has CDR1 SGHRS and CDR2 YFSETQ. V was shortened by 5 bases and J by 1 base, with 13 bases between the two germline ends. The CDR3: CASSFLDFAKNIQYF. The CDR3 DNA follows: TGCGCCAGCAGTTTCCTGGACTTTGCCAAAAACATTCAGTACTTC.

The chain combines TRBV18 with TRBJ2-5, with D possibly being TRBD1 (6 bases). Per the germline V gene, CDR1 is KGHSH and CDR2 is LQKENI. This CDR3 spans 15 amino acids. Trimming pared 0 bases from V and 1 base from J, leaving 9 bases between. This chain's CDR3 is CASSPPGQPQETQYF. The DNA for the CDR3 is TGTGCCAGCTCACCACCAGGACAGCCCCAAGAGACCCAGTACTTC. Full variable domain (outside the CDR3, taken from reference TRBV18 and TRBJ2-5): NAGVMQNPRHLVRRRGQEARLRCSPMKGHSHVYWYRQLPEEGLKFMVYLQKENIIDESGMPKERFSAEFPKEGPSILRIQQVVRGDSAAYFCASSPPGQPQETQYFGPGTRLLVL.

The V call is TRBV30, the J call TRBJ1-5, with D possibly matching TRBD1 (5 bases). Trimming took 1 base from V and 2 from J, leaving 12 bases between them. The CDR3 has 15 residues. Germline-derived CDR1 and CDR2 are GTSNPN and SVGIG (reference sequence). Written as DNA, the CDR3 is TGTGCCTGGAGTGGGGCGGGGGTTGGCAATCAGCCCCAGCATTTT. Its translation is CAWSGAGVGNQPQHF. Variable domain in full (rest from reference TRBV30 and TRBJ1-5): SQTIHQWPATLVQPVGSPLSLECTVEGTSNPNLYWYRQAAGRGLQLLFYSVGIGQISSEVPQNLSASRPQDRQFILSSKKLLLSDSGFYLCAWSGAGVGNQPQHFGDGTRLSIL.

The V gene is TRBV6-6, the J gene TRBJ2-1; possibly TRBD2 for D (5 bases). The germline V and J ends were trimmed by 8 bases and 8 bases, with 22 bases remaining between them. The germline gives CDR1 MNHNY, CDR2 SVGAGI (reference sequence). The CDR3 has 15 amino acids. This CDR3 is CASDAYPVAPHEQFF. CDR3 DNA sequence: TGTGCCAGCGACGCCTACCCAGTAGCGCCCCATGAGCAGTTCTTC.

This rearrangement joins TRBV10-1 to TRBJ2-1; 8 positions agree with TRBD1. The germline V gene encodes CDR1 WNHNN and CDR2 SYGVQD (reference sequence). There are 15 residues in the CDR3. V shed 5 bases, J shed 7 bases, and the junction held 10 bases outside the gene matches. In DNA form, the CDR3 reads TGCGCCAGCAGTAACACGGACAGGGATCGGAATGAGCAGTTCTTC. This sequence encodes CASSNTDRDRNEQFF.

V and J are TRBV6-6 and TRBJ1-1; 7 positions match TRBD1. Trimming took 0 bases from V and 4 from J; bases not matched to a gene: 8. Per germline, CDR1 MNHNY and CDR2 SVGAGI (reference sequence). The CDR3 has 16 amino acids. CDR3 nucleotides: TGTGCCAGCAGTTACTCGACAGGGAGGATGAGCACTGAAGCTTTCTTT. This encodes CASSYSTGRMSTEAFF.